This entry is about one TCR beta chain. The antigen is not known. The CDR3 contains 11 residues. From germline, CDR1 is SGHAT and CDR2 FQNNGV. V lost 5 bases to trimming and J lost 5 bases, with 6 bases between them. Method: immunoSEQ multiplex PCR; TCRdb's copy keeps in-frame clones and lacks some. The data hold under 20,000 clones, with less than 85% observed a single time. The sample comes from a study of OX40 agonist ivuxolimab in advanced cancers. Study-wide results and caveats: No determination was made of the antigen specificity of the expanded peripheral T cells. In general, CD8+ T cells held more expanded clones than CD4+ did, on average.

This receptor was identified in an adult with an advanced solid tumor such as melanoma, head and neck, liver or kidney cancer. The starting material was CD4+ or CD8+ T cells sorted from blood, obtained in a trial of the OX40 agonist ivuxolimab. The chain couples TRBV11-2 to TRBJ2-5; no clear D. CDR3 amino acids: CASSLTETQYF. CDR3 DNA sequence: TGTGCCAGCAGCCTCACGGAGACCCAGTACTTC.